Listed below are T cell receptor beta chains from one sample, sequenced in a study of tumor-infiltrating lymphocytes in oesophageal squamous cell carcinoma. TCRdb analysed the PCR reads with MiXCR anew, one entry per CDR3 protein. The repertoire holds some 11,000 distinct CDR3 sequences, with under 60% as singletons. Sample: esophageal tumor tissue. These receptors all stem from a female donor with esophageal squamous cell carcinoma. The CDR3 runs from the conserved cysteine through the conserved F or W. D genes are given only for firm matches. Rows give clone size only sometimes, using once, few, many, or a class for an expanded clone.

d_call	clone_size	v_call	j_call	cdr3_aa	cdr3_nt
.	.	TRBV10-3	TRBJ2-7	CAISEIRGSRAYEQYF	TGTGCCATCAGTGAAATACGTGGAAGCCGCGCCTACGAGCAGTACTTC
.	once	TRBV11-2	TRBJ1-1	CASSPTSTSVTEAFF	TGTGCCAGCAGCCCAACCTCTACGTCCGTCACTGAAGCTTTCTTT
.	.	TRBV12-3/TRBV12-4	TRBJ2-1	CASSLQGWATNEQFF	TGTGCCAGCAGTTTACAGGGTTGGGCAACAAATGAGCAGTTCTTC
.	.	TRBV12-3/TRBV12-4	TRBJ2-6	CASSLSGRSGANVLTF	TGTGCCAGCAGTTTATCAGGCCGCTCTGGGGCCAACGTCCTGACTTTC
.	.	TRBV11-1	TRBJ2-4	CASSLAEANTGELYF	TGTGCCAGCAGCTTAGCGGAGGCGAACACCGGGGAGCTGTACTTC
TRBD2	.	TRBV7-8	TRBJ2-1	CASSRSRAGGSYNEQFF	TGTGCCAGCAGCCGAAGTAGAGCGGGAGGCTCCTACAATGAGCAGTTCTTC
.	many	TRBV27	TRBJ2-7	CASSLSYKDYEQYF	TGTGCCAGCAGTTTATCCTACAAGGACTACGAGCAGTACTTC
.	once	TRBV7-2	TRBJ2-4	CASSFTGTEEQYF	TGTGCCAGCAGCTTTACCGGGACGGAAGAGCAGTACTTC
.	few	TRBV7-2	TRBJ2-7	CASSSMSTAGIYEQYF	TGTGCCAGCAGCTCCATGAGCACCGCGGGAATCTACGAGCAGTACTTC
TRBD2	many	TRBV7-3	TRBJ2-7	CASSPMGGVHEQYF	TGTGCCAGCAGCCCGATGGGGGGGGTCCACGAGCAGTACTTC
.	few	TRBV7-3	TRBJ2-5	CASSLGGGSQETQYF	TGTGCCAGCAGCTTAGGTGGTGGCTCTCAAGAGACCCAGTACTTC
TRBD1	.	TRBV6-1	TRBJ2-3	CASSGGQGVTDTQYF	TGTGCCAGCAGCGGGGGACAGGGAGTCACAGATACGCAGTATTTT
.	.	TRBV28	TRBJ2-2	CASSPSRAGTGELFF	TGTGCCAGCAGTCCTTCGAGGGCGGGGACCGGGGAGCTGTTTTTT
.	.	TRBV25-1	TRBJ2-3	CASSEDADTQYF	TGTGCCAGCAGTGAGGACGCGGATACGCAGTATTTT
TRBD2	.	TRBV7-6	TRBJ2-3	CASSDGLAGGQDTQYF	TGTGCCAGCAGCGATGGACTAGCGGGAGGGCAAGATACGCAGTATTTT
TRBD2	once	TRBV7-6	TRBJ2-7	CASSPIGLAPNNEQYF	TGTGCTAGCAGTCCGATCGGACTAGCGCCTAACAATGAGCAGTACTTC
.	.	TRBV7-3	TRBJ2-1	CASSLTGGETQFF	TGTGCCAGCAGCTTAACAGGGGGAGAGACCCAGTTCTTC
TRBD2	medium-sized	TRBV7-2	TRBJ2-7	CASSLYRTSGASYNEQYF	TGTGCCAGCAGCCTATATCGGACTAGCGGGGCCTCCTACAATGAGCAGTACTTC
.	once	TRBV27	TRBJ2-6	CASSVLGTGANVLTF	TGTGCCAGCAGCGTACTTGGTACTGGGGCCAACGTCCTGACTTTC
TRBD1	.	TRBV7-6	TRBJ2-5	CASSLKGQSAQYF	TGTGCTAGCAGCCTTAAGGGACAGAGTGCCCAGTACTTC
TRBD1	many	TRBV24-1	TRBJ2-2	CATSDSGQGDTGELFF	TGTGCCACCAGTGATTCCGGACAGGGAGACACCGGGGAGCTGTTTTTT
.	.	TRBV28	TRBJ2-7	CASTRGGRVYEQYF	TGTGCCAGCACCAGGGGCGGGAGAGTCTACGAGCAGTACTTC
.	.	TRBV11-2	TRBJ2-3	CASSQPEYYEGTDTQYF	TGTGCCAGCAGTCAACCCGAGTACTATGAGGGCACAGATACGCAGTATTTT
.	many	TRBV5-6	TRBJ2-3	CASSFRALATTQYF	TGTGCCAGCAGCTTTCGGGCCCTAGCGACTACGCAGTATTTT
.	few	TRBV7-9	TRBJ2-7	CASSLVGEGISDEQYF	TGTGCCAGCAGCTTAGTGGGTGAGGGCATCTCTGACGAGCAGTACTTC
TRBD2	few	TRBV7-2	TRBJ2-5	CASSLDSGSAETQYF	TGTGCCAGCAGCTTGGATAGCGGGAGTGCTGAGACCCAGTACTTC
TRBD1	many	TRBV10-3	TRBJ2-7	CAIRQQGAYEQYF	TGTGCCATCAGACAACAGGGGGCCTACGAGCAGTACTTC
.	.	TRBV28	TRBJ2-3	CASSLGRILTDTQYF	TGTGCCAGCAGTTTGGGACGGATTCTCACAGATACGCAGTATTTT
.	large	TRBV7-3	TRBJ2-1	CASSQRGSSYNEQFF	TGTGCCAGCAGCCAGCGAGGGAGCTCCTACAATGAGCAGTTCTTC
.	many	TRBV6-1	TRBJ1-5	CASRDLQDQPQHF	TGTGCCAGCAGGGACCTTCAGGATCAGCCCCAGCATTTT
.	.	TRBV7-6	TRBJ1-1	CASSETVLNTEAFF	TGTGCCAGCAGCGAGACGGTTCTGAACACTGAAGCTTTCTTT
.	medium-sized	TRBV7-2	TRBJ2-4	CASSSQRGVAKNIQYF	TGTGCCAGCAGCTCCCAGAGAGGAGTGGCCAAAAACATTCAGTACTTC
.	.	TRBV7-9	TRBJ2-5	CASSSGPRKQETQYF	TGTGCCAGCAGCTCAGGCCCGAGAAAACAAGAGACCCAGTACTTC
.	.	TRBV12-3/TRBV12-4	TRBJ2-6	CASSFDVLTF	TGTGCCAGCAGTTTTGACGTCCTGACTTTC
.	.	TRBV6-2/TRBV6-3	TRBJ2-7	CASSQINGLTYEQYF	TGTGCCAGCAGTCAGATTAACGGACTGACCTACGAGCAGTACTTC
TRBD2	.	TRBV7-8	TRBJ2-1	CASSLRRTSGNNEQFF	TGTGCCAGCAGCTTAAGAAGGACTAGCGGGAACAATGAGCAGTTCTTC
TRBD1	many	TRBV27	TRBJ1-2	CATQALGGISGYTF	TGTGCCACCCAAGCCCTAGGGGGCATTTCTGGCTACACCTTC
.	few	TRBV7-2	TRBJ2-1	CASSLDLGYYNEQFF	TGTGCCAGCAGCTTAGATCTTGGCTATTACAATGAGCAGTTCTTC
TRBD1	medium-sized	TRBV2	TRBJ2-1	CAGGQVIFNEQFF	TGTGCAGGGGGACAGGTTATCTTCAATGAGCAGTTCTTC
.	large	TRBV7-2	TRBJ1-5	CASSLVWGNQPQHF	TGTGCCAGCAGCTTAGTGTGGGGCAATCAGCCCCAGCATTTT
TRBD1	few	TRBV7-6	TRBJ1-1	CASSGDRDSAEAFF	TGTGCCAGCAGCGGGGACAGGGATAGCGCTGAAGCTTTCTTT
TRBD2	few	TRBV7-2	TRBJ2-1	CASSLAPSGTAYNEQFF	TGTGCCAGCAGCTTAGCGCCTAGCGGGACTGCCTACAATGAGCAGTTCTTC
TRBD2	once	TRBV11-3	TRBJ2-5	CASSSTSGPQETQYF	TGTGCCAGCAGTTCGACTAGCGGGCCCCAAGAGACCCAGTACTTC
TRBD1	.	TRBV5-1	TRBJ1-6	CASSPTDRGLGSPLHF	TGCGCCAGCAGCCCGACGGACAGGGGTTTGGGTTCACCCCTCCACTTT
.	few	TRBV12-3/TRBV12-4	TRBJ2-4	CASREGGGAAKNIQYF	TGTGCCAGCAGAGAGGGAGGGGGCGCAGCCAAAAACATTCAGTACTTC
TRBD2	.	TRBV7-2	TRBJ2-5	CASSLAGTSGQETQYF	TGTGCCAGCAGCTTAGCCGGGACTAGCGGCCAAGAGACCCAGTACTTC